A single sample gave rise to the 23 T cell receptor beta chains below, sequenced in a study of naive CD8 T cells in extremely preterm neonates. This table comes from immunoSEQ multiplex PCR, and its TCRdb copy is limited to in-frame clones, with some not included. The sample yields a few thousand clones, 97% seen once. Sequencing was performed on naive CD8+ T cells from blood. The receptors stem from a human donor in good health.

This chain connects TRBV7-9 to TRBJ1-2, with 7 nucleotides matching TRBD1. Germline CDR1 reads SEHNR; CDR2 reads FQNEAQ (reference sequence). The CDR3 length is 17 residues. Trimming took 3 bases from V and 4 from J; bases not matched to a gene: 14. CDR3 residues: CASSFGGQALPGYGYTF. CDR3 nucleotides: TGTGCCAGCAGCTTTGGTGGACAGGCCCTTCCCGGCTATGGCTACACCTTC.

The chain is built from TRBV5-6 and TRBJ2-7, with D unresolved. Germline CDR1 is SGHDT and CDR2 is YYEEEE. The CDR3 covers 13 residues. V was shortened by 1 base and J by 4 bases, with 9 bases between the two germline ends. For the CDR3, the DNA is TGTGCCAGCAGCTTGTATCAGGTTTACGAGCAGTACTTC. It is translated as CASSLYQVYEQYF.

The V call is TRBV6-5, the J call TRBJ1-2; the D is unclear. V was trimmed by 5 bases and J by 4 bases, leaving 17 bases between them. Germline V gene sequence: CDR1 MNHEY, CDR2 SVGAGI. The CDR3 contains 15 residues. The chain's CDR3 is CASSPPQRSLYGYTF. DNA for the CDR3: TGTGCCAGCAGTCCTCCACAGAGAAGTCTCTATGGCTACACCTTC.

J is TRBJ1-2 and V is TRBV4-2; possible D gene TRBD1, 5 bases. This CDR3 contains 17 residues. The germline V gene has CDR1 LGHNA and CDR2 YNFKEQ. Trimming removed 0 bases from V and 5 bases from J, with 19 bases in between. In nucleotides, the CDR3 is TGTGCCAGCAGCCAAGATCTAGAGAGCCCGGGACTTTATGGCTACACCTTC. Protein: CASSQDLESPGLYGYTF.

DNA for the CDR3: TGTGCCAGCAGTTCTCAGCCCGACATCTTTGGGGAGCAGTTCTTC. Protein sequence: CASSSQPDIFGEQFF. This chain links TRBV6-5 with TRBJ2-1; D is unclear. Trimming shortened V by 4 bases and J by 10 bases, and 20 bases separated the two germline ends. Looked up from germline, CDR1 is MNHEY and CDR2 is SVGAGI. This CDR3 contains 15 residues.

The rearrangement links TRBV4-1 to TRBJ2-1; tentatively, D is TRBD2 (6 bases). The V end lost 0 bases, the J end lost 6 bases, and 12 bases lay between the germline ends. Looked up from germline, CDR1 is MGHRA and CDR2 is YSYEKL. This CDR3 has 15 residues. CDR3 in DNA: TGCGCCAGCAGCCAAGATACGAGGAGGGGCAATGAGCAGTTCTTC. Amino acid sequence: CASSQDTRRGNEQFF.

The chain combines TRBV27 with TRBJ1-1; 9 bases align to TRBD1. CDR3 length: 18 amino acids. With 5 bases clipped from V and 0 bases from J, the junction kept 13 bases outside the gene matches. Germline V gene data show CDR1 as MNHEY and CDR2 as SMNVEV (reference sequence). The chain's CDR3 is CASSPWDRAGVLNTEAFF. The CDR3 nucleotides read TGTGCCAGCAGTCCTTGGGACAGGGCTGGGGTACTGAACACTGAAGCTTTCTTT.

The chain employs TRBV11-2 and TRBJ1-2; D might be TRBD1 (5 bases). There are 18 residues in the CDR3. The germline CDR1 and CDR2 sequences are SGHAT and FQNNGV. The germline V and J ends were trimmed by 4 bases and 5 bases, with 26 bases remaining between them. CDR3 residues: CASSSGGEPTLVPYGYTF. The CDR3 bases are TGTGCCAGCAGCTCGGGGGGGGAGCCGACCCTAGTCCCGTATGGCTACACCTTC.

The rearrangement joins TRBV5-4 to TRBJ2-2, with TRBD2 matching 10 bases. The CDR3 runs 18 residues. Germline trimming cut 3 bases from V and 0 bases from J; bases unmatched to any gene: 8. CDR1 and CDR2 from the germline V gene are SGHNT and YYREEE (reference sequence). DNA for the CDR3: TGTGCCAGCAGCTCGGCCCAGCGGGGGGGCGCGAACACCGGGGAGCTGTTTTTT. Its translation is CASSSAQRGGANTGELFF.

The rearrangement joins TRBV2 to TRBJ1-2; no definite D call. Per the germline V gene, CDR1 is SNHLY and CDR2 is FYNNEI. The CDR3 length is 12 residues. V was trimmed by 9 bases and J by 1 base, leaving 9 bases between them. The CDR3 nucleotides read TGTGCCAGACCTTTGAGTAACTATGGCTACACCTTC. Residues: CARPLSNYGYTF.

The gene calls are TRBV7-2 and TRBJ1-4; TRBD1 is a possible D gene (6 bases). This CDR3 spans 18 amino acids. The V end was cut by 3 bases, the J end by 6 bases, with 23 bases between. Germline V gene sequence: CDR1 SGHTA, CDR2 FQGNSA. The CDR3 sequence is CASSFSSLRDMHDEKLFF. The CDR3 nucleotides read TGTGCCAGCAGCTTTTCCTCCCTACGGGACATGCATGATGAAAAACTGTTTTTT.

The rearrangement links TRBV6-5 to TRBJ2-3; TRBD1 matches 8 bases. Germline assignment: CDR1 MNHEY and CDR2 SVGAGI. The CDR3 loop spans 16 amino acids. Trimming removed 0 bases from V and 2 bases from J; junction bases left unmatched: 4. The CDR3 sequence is CASSYSTGVNTDTQYF. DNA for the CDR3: TGTGCCAGCAGTTACTCGACAGGGGTGAACACAGATACGCAGTATTTT.

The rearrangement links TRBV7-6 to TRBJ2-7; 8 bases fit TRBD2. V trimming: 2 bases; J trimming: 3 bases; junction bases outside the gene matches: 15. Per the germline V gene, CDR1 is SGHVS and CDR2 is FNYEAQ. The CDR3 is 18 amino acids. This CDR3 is CASSLLAGGKLPLYEQYF. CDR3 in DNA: TGTGCCAGCAGCTTACTGGCGGGGGGCAAGCTCCCCCTCTACGAGCAGTACTTC.

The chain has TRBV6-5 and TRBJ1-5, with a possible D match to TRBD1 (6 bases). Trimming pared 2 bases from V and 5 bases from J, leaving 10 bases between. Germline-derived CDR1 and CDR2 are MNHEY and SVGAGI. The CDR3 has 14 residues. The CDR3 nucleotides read TGTGCCAGCAGTTACCTGGCAGGGGATCAGCCCCAGCATTTT. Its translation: CASSYLAGDQPQHF.

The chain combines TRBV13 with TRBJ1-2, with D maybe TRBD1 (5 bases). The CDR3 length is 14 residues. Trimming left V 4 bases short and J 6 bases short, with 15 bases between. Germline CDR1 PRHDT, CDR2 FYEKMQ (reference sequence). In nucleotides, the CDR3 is TGTGCCAGCAGCTCAGAGGGCAGGGAGGATGGCTACACCTTC. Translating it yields CASSSEGREDGYTF.

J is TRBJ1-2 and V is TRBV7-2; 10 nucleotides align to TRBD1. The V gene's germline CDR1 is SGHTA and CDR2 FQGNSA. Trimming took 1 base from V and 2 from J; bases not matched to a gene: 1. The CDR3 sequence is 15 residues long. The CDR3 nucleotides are TGTGCCAGCAGCTTAGGGACAGGGGGAAACTATGGCTACACCTTC. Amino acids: CASSLGTGGNYGYTF.

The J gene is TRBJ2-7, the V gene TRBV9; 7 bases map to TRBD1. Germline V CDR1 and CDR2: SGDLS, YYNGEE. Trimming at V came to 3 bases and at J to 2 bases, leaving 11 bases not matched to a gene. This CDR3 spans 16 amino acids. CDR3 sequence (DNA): TGTGCCAGCAGCGCCGAAGGGACAGCGATCACCTACGAGCAGTACTTC. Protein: CASSAEGTAITYEQYF.

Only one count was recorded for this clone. The CDR3 region is CASSLYRVGTEAFF. The DNA of the CDR3 is TGTGCCAGCAGTTTGTACAGGGTGGGGACTGAAGCTTTCTTT. V is TRBV27 and J is TRBJ1-1; D is perhaps TRBD1 (6 bases). The length of the CDR3 is 14 residues. The germline V and J ends were trimmed by 3 bases and 5 bases, with 13 bases remaining between them. Germline values: CDR1 MNHEY, CDR2 SMNVEV (reference sequence).

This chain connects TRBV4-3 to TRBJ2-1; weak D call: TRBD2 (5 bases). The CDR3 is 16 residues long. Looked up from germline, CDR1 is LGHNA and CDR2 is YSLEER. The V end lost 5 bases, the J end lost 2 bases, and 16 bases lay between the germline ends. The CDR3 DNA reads TGCGCCAGCAGCGCTGGGCTAGCAGACACCTACAATGAGCAGTTCTTC. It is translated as CASSAGLADTYNEQFF.

Here the CDR3 DNA reads TGTGCCACCGGGACGGACTATTATGAGCAGTTCTTC. It yields the protein CATGTDYYEQFF. The chain carries TRBV6-6 and TRBJ2-1; weak D call: TRBD2 (6 bases). CDR3 length: 12 amino acids. V lost 10 bases to trimming and J lost 8 bases, with 15 bases between them. Germline loops: CDR1 MNHNY, CDR2 SVGAGI (reference sequence).

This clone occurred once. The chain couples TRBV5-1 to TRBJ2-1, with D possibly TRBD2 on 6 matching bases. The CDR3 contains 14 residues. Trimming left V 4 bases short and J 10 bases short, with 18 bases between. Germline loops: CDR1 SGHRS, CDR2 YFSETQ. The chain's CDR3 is CASSPRGGSEEQFF. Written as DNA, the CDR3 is TGCGCCAGCAGCCCCCGTGGGGGGTCTGAGGAGCAGTTCTTC.

The chain's CDR3 is CASSQGQPATNEKLFF. CDR3 bases: TGCGCCAGCAGCCAAGGACAGCCTGCAACTAATGAAAAACTGTTTTTT. The V gene is TRBV4-3, the J gene TRBJ1-4, with D tentatively TRBD1 (5 bases). V was cut by 1 base and J by 0 bases, with 9 bases left in between. Germline CDR1 reads LGHNA; CDR2 reads YSLEER. The CDR3 covers 16 residues.

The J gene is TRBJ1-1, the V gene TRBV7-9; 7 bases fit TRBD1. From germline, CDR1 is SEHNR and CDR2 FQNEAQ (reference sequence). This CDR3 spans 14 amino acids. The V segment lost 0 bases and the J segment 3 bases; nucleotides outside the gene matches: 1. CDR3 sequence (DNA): TGTGCCAGCAGCTTAGCCACAGGGGACACTGAAGCTTTCTTT. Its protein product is CASSLATGDTEAFF.